One sample yielded the 15 T cell receptor beta chains listed below, sequenced in a study of human T cells and chemical hapten exposure. Each CDR3 protein gets one entry after TCRdb re-called the RACE reads with MiXCR. The table records some 36,000 distinct CDR3 sequences, more than 8% of them present only once. The time point here: patch test 3, about 24 weeks after DPC sensitization. The treatment here: therapeutic diphenylcyclopropenone sensitization with weekly scalp DPC. Researchers extracted total RNA from unfractionated whole blood. Sequencing used whole blood, obtained in connection with sensitization to the hapten diphenylcyclopropenone (DPC). These receptors were obtained from a man aged 45 to 65 with alopecia areata. Some clones in this sample may be carry-over from other donors' samples.

The chain has TRBV9 and TRBJ2-7, with D maybe TRBD2 (6 bases). The CDR3 has 14 residues. Germline V gene lookup returns CDR1 SGDLS and CDR2 YYNGEE. The V and J ends lost 4 bases and 7 bases respectively, with 18 bases between them. CDR3 in amino acids: CASSLRDSWGEQYF. The CDR3 DNA follows: TGTGCCAGCAGCTTACGGGACTCCTGGGGGGAGCAGTACTTC.

Ten or more counts support this clonotype. The rearrangement joins TRBV29-1 to TRBJ2-5; tentatively, D is TRBD1 or TRBD2 (5 bases each). Looked up from germline, CDR1 is SQVTM and CDR2 is ANQGSEA. V was pared by 4 bases and J by 5 bases, with 17 bases between. The CDR3 covers 14 residues. CDR3 sequence reads: CSVAVRGDSETQYF. CDR3 DNA: TGCAGCGTTGCAGTGAGAGGGGATTCGGAGACCCAGTACTTC.

This clonotype was seen ten or more times. The genes are TRBV7-9 and TRBJ2-1, with TRBD2 matching over 7 bases. The CDR3 runs 14 residues. V was clipped by 4 bases and J by 4 bases; unmatched bases: 4. CDR1 is SEHNR and CDR2 is FQNEAQ in the germline V gene (reference sequence). The CDR3 protein is CASSSWTSYNEQFF. Here the CDR3 DNA reads TGTGCCAGCAGCTCTTGGACTAGTTACAATGAGCAGTTCTTC. The full variable domain, completed using reference TRBV7-9 and TRBJ2-1, is DTGVSQNPRHKITKRGQNVTFRCDPISEHNRLYWYRQTLGQGPEFLTYFQNEAQLEKSRLLSDRFSAERPKGSFSTLEIQRTEQGDSAMYLCASSSWTSYNEQFFGPGTRLTVL.

This chain uses TRBV11-2 with TRBJ2-6, with D perhaps matching TRBD1 (6 bases). The V gene lost 4 bases and the J gene lost 0 bases, with 13 bases spanning the gap. Germline V gene lookup returns CDR1 SGHAT and CDR2 FQNNGV. This CDR3 spans 17 amino acids. The CDR3 sequence is CASSSGTITSGANVLTF. The CDR3 nucleotides are TGTGCCAGCAGCTCCGGGACAATTACCTCTGGGGCCAACGTCCTGACTTTC.

This clonotype was detected many times. The chain recombines TRBV7-9 with TRBJ2-1; 10 positions match TRBD2. CDR3 length: 18 amino acids. J gave up 2 bases and V 5 bases, and 12 bases lay outside the gene matches. Per germline, CDR1 SEHNR and CDR2 FQNEAQ (reference sequence). CDR3 bases: TGTGCCAGCAGCCTATACCCGGGACTAGCGAGGACCTACAATGAGCAGTTCTTC. As protein: CASSLYPGLARTYNEQFF.

This clonotype was detected a few times. The rearrangement links TRBV5-1 to TRBJ2-3, with 9 positions matching TRBD2. The CDR3 runs to 18 residues. The V gene end was trimmed by 4 bases and the J gene end by 3 bases; junction bases not matched to a gene: 15. Germline V CDR1 and CDR2: SGHRS, YFSETQ. CDR3: CASSPPSGRIFDTDTQYF. The CDR3 region has the DNA TGCGCCAGCAGCCCCCCCAGCGGGAGGATTTTCGATACAGATACGCAGTATTTT.

This clonotype is medium-sized (0.01 to 0.1%) by share. CDR3 in amino acids: CSVYTGASTDTQYF. DNA for the CDR3: TGCAGCGTTTACACAGGGGCTAGCACAGATACGCAGTATTTT. The rearrangement joins TRBV29-1 to TRBJ2-3; 7 bases fit TRBD1. Trimming at V came to 5 bases and at J to 0 bases, leaving 5 bases not matched to a gene. Germline-derived CDR1 and CDR2 are SQVTM and ANQGSEA. The CDR3 has 14 residues.

The V call is TRBV10-3, the J call TRBJ2-7; the D gene is possibly TRBD2 (6 bases). This CDR3 comprises 13 residues. CDR1 ENHRY and CDR2 SYGVKD come from the germline V gene. V lost 4 bases to trimming and J lost 5 bases, with 12 bases between them. The DNA for the CDR3 is TGTGCCATCAGTGGGGGGGTCCAAAACGAGCAGTACTTC. This codes for CAISGGVQNEQYF.

At least ten counts were recorded for this clonotype. The rearrangement joins TRBV7-9 to TRBJ1-2; possible D gene TRBD1, 5 bases. V was shortened by 1 base and J by 0 bases, with 18 bases between the two germline ends. CDR1 is SEHNR, CDR2 FQNEAQ, per germline (reference sequence). The CDR3 has 18 amino acids. The CDR3 sequence is CASSLDGGGTASNYGYTF. CDR3 nucleotides: TGTGCCAGCAGCTTAGATGGTGGCGGGACCGCTTCTAACTATGGCTACACCTTC.

This clonotype was observed a handful of times. The CDR3 loop is CASSWGQGQNQPQHF. As DNA, the CDR3 is TGCGCCAGCAGCTGGGGACAGGGGCAAAATCAGCCCCAGCATTTT. V gene TRBV5-1 combines with J gene TRBJ1-5; 10 positions match TRBD1. The CDR3 runs 15 residues. Trimming cost V 3 bases and J 4 bases; bases outside gene matches: 4. Germline lookup yields CDR1 SGHRS and CDR2 YFSETQ.

This sequence joins TRBV5-1 and TRBJ1-1; D call uncertain. The V end lost 2 bases, the J end lost 4 bases, and 12 bases lay between the germline ends. The CDR3 covers 14 residues. Looked up from germline, CDR1 is SGHRS and CDR2 is YFSETQ. CDR3 nucleotide sequence: TGCGCCAGCAGCTTTGGGGAAATTGGCACTGAAGCTTTCTTT. This sequence encodes CASSFGEIGTEAFF.

This clonotype was observed a few times. V usage is TRBV20-1 and J usage is TRBJ2-7, with 11 positions matching TRBD2. The CDR3 is 13 amino acids. Trimming at V came to 6 bases and at J to 6 bases, leaving 7 bases not matched to a gene. Germline V gene lookup returns CDR1 DFQATT and CDR2 SNEGSKA (reference sequence). CDR3 region: CSASGLAEGEQYF. DNA for the CDR3: TGCAGTGCCTCGGGACTAGCGGAGGGCGAGCAGTACTTC.

The table lists this clonotype with many counts. The chain combines TRBV11-2 with TRBJ2-3; TRBD1 matches 9 bases. Trimming at V came to 1 base and at J to 3 bases, leaving 2 bases not matched to a gene. This CDR3 is 15 amino acids long. CDR1 is SGHAT, CDR2 FQNNGV, per germline. The CDR3 nucleotides read TGTGCCAGCAGCTTAGGGGACAGGGATACAGATACGCAGTATTTT. Protein: CASSLGDRDTDTQYF. Using reference TRBV11-2 and TRBJ2-3 for the parts outside the CDR3, the full variable domain is EAGVAQSPRYKIIEKRQSVAFWCNPISGHATLYWYQQILGQGPKLLIQFQNNGVVDDSQLPKDRFSAERLKGVDSTLKIQPAKLEDSAVYLCASSLGDRDTDTQYFGPGTRLTVL.

The table lists this clonotype with a few counts. The chain is built from TRBV23-1 and TRBJ2-7; maybe TRBD1 (6 bases). TRBV23-1 is reported as an ORF; its role is uncertain. This CDR3 has 13 amino acids. The V end lost 7 bases, the J end lost 3 bases, and 13 bases lay between the germline ends. The CDR3 is CASTDVDSYEQYF. The DNA for the CDR3 is TGCGCCAGCACGGATGTGGACAGCTACGAGCAGTACTTC.

Many counts were recorded for this clonotype. The chain is built from TRBV5-6 and TRBJ1-5, with D possibly being TRBD1 (6 bases). V lost 7 bases to trimming and J lost 3 bases, with 17 bases between them. Germline lookup yields CDR1 SGHDT and CDR2 YYEEEE. CDR3 length: 15 residues. The CDR3 DNA reads as TGTGCCAGCGGATCCTCCGGGACAACCAATCAGCCCCAGCATTTT. This gives the protein CASGSSGTTNQPQHF.